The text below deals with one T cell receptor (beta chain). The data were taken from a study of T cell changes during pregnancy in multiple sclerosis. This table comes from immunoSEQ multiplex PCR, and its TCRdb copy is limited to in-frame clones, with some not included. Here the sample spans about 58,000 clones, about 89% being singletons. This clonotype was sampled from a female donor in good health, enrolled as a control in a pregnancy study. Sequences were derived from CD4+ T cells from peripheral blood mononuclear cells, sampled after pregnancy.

Written as DNA, the CDR3 is TGCAGCGTTGCGGCAGGGCAAGAGACCCAGTACTTC. It codes for CSVAAGQETQYF. This sequence joins TRBV29-1 and TRBJ2-5; the D gene is possibly TRBD1 (5 bases). Trimming removed 4 bases from V and 2 bases from J, with 8 bases in between. Germline V gene sequence: CDR1 SQVTM, CDR2 ANQGSEA. The CDR3 sequence is 12 residues long.